Presented here are 30 T cell receptor beta chains from one specimen sequenced in a study of T-cell memory formation after mild COVID-19. TCRdb re-derived calls from the 5' RACE reads in MiXCR, one entry per CDR3 protein. The sample has some 600,000 distinct CDR3 sequences, approximately 15% seen once; the top ten hold approximately 8.1%. Sequencing was carried out using PBMCs or a T cell subset sorted from them (not recorded which). All receptors come from an adult woman who had mild COVID-19 (a few samples of this study predate the infection). Cell type and time point are not known.

This clonotype turned up a few times. The CDR3 DNA reads as TGTGCCAGCTCACCAGGGGGATCTCGTAATGAGCAGTTCTTC. It encodes CASSPGGSRNEQFF. This rearrangement joins TRBV18 to TRBJ2-1; possibly TRBD1 or TRBD2 for D (5 bases each). Trimming removed 2 bases from V and 7 bases from J, with 12 bases in between. Germline V gene data show CDR1 as KGHSH and CDR2 as LQKENI. CDR3 length: 14 residues.

This clonotype was seen only a few times. The chain combines TRBV19 with TRBJ1-5; TRBD1 is a possible D gene (5 bases). With 7 bases removed from V and 2 bases from J, the gap between germline ends came to 15 bases. The germline V gene encodes CDR1 LNHDA and CDR2 SQIVND (reference sequence). This CDR3 is built from 15 residues. The CDR3 loop reads CASTLSGGGNQPQHF. DNA of the CDR3: TGTGCCAGTACCCTCTCGGGAGGGGGCAATCAGCCCCAGCATTTT. Using reference TRBV19 and TRBJ1-5 for the parts outside the CDR3, the full variable domain is DGGITQSPKYLFRKEGQNVTLSCEQNLNHDAMYWYRQDPGQGLRLIYYSQIVNDFQKGDIAEGYSVSREKKESFPLTVTSAQKNPTAFYLCASTLSGGGNQPQHFGDGTRLSIL.

The genes are TRBV18 and TRBJ1-1; a weak D match, TRBD1 (6 bases). With 3 bases removed from V and 5 bases from J, the gap between germline ends came to 13 bases. The CDR3 has 14 amino acids. Germline V CDR1 and CDR2: KGHSH, LQKENI. CDR3 bases: TGTGCCAGCTCACCCATTGGGGGGCGTACTGAAGCTTTCTTT. It encodes CASSPIGGRTEAFF.

The chain carries TRBV20-1 and TRBJ2-1, with D perhaps matching TRBD2 (6 bases). Germline CDR1 reads DFQATT; CDR2 reads SNEGSKA (reference sequence). V lost 0 bases, J lost 5 bases, and 17 bases lay in between. The CDR3 has 16 amino acids. The CDR3 region has the DNA TGCAGTGCTAGAGAAGGTGTTCTACGCGGGGACAATGAGCAGTTCTTC. Encoded protein: CSAREGVLRGDNEQFF.

The table lists this clonotype with a few counts. This rearrangement joins TRBV27 to TRBJ2-1; TRBD2 might be the D (7 bases). V was pared by 5 bases and J by 4 bases, with 21 bases between. The CDR3 spans 17 residues. CDR1 and CDR2 (germline): MNHEY, SMNVEV (reference sequence). The CDR3 is CASSVVGGRYGYNEQFF. For the CDR3, the DNA is TGTGCCAGCAGTGTTGTGGGGGGGCGGTATGGGTACAATGAGCAGTTCTTC.

The chain links TRBV14 to TRBJ2-3; D is unresolved. CDR3 length: 18 amino acids. The V gene's germline CDR1 is SGHDN and CDR2 FVKESK. V was trimmed by 0 bases and J by 4 bases, leaving 20 bases between them. CDR3 in DNA: TGTGCCAGCAGCCAAGAGATAGCTCTCCAGGAGCCTGCAGATACGCAGTATTTT. Its protein product is CASSQEIALQEPADTQYF.

Only a few counts were recorded for this clonotype. The CDR3 DNA is TGTGCCAGCAGCGTGTGGCCGATGGGTGGTGGCAATCAGCCCCAGCATTTT. This translates into CASSVWPMGGGNQPQHF. This sequence joins TRBV9 and TRBJ1-5; D is unresolved. Germline V gene lookup returns CDR1 SGDLS and CDR2 YYNGEE. V lost 2 bases and J lost 2, with 17 bases in between. The CDR3 runs to 17 residues.

This clonotype was observed a few times. V usage is TRBV19 and J usage is TRBJ2-7, with 10 bases lining up with TRBD2. The length of the CDR3 is 15 residues. Germline lookup yields CDR1 LNHDA and CDR2 SQIVND (reference sequence). V shed 2 bases, J shed 3 bases, and the junction held 4 bases outside the gene matches. The CDR3 region is CASSILAGEIYEQYF. CDR3 in DNA: TGTGCCAGTAGTATACTAGCGGGAGAGATCTACGAGCAGTACTTC.

This chain joins TRBV6-2 or TRBV6-3 and TRBJ2-1; 11 bases fit TRBD1. Germline V gives CDR1 MNHEY, CDR2 SVGEGT. The V segment lost 6 bases and the J segment 8 bases; nucleotides outside the gene matches: 6. The CDR3 is 14 amino acids. The CDR3 sequence: CASSRTGGLYEQFF. Here the CDR3 DNA reads TGTGCCAGCAGCAGGACAGGGGGCCTCTATGAGCAGTTCTTC.

This chain links TRBV2 with TRBJ2-7; no clear D gene. Germline V gene lookup returns CDR1 SNHLY and CDR2 FYNNEI. The CDR3 loop spans 13 amino acids. The V end was cut by 6 bases, the J end by 1 base, with 10 bases between. The CDR3 DNA is TGTGCCAGCAGAACGGACGGATCCTACGAGCAGTACTTC. This encodes CASRTDGSYEQYF.

The chain combines TRBV7-3 with TRBJ1-6, with TRBD1 identical over 8 bases. The CDR3 spans 14 residues. The J segment lost 5 bases and the V segment lost 5 bases, leaving 2 bases of the junction unmatched. Germline CDR1 and CDR2: SGHTA and FQGTGA. The CDR3 reads CASSRDRNNSPLHF. The CDR3 DNA follows: TGTGCCAGCAGCAGGGACAGGAATAATTCACCCCTCCACTTT.

This clonotype was observed a handful of times. The chain is built from TRBV6-6 and TRBJ1-5; no clear D gene. Germline lookup yields CDR1 MNHNY and CDR2 SVGAGI (reference sequence). CDR3 length equals 14 residues. Trimming stripped 4 bases from V and 5 bases from J, with 12 bases between. CDR3 residues: CASSSAPKDQPQHF. For the CDR3, the DNA is TGTGCCAGCAGTTCAGCACCAAAAGATCAGCCCCAGCATTTT.

The sample holds a few counts of this clonotype. This chain uses TRBV7-9 with TRBJ2-1, with D unresolved. The CDR3 is 17 amino acids. Per germline, CDR1 SEHNR and CDR2 FQNEAQ (reference sequence). Trimming cost V 5 bases and J 0 bases, with 17 bases left between them. The CDR3 DNA reads TGTGCCAGCAGCCCGCGCCCGGGCGTTCCCTCCTACAATGAGCAGTTCTTC. Its protein product is CASSPRPGVPSYNEQFF. Full variable domain (remainder filled in from reference TRBV7-9 and TRBJ2-1): DTGVSQNPRHKITKRGQNVTFRCDPISEHNRLYWYRQTLGQGPEFLTYFQNEAQLEKSRLLSDRFSAERPKGSFSTLEIQRTEQGDSAMYLCASSPRPGVPSYNEQFFGPGTRLTVL.

This chain joins TRBV5-1 and TRBJ2-5, with 8 bases fitting TRBD2. The V gene's germline CDR1 is SGHRS and CDR2 YFSETQ. The length of the CDR3 is 15 residues. J lost 2 bases, V lost 1 base, and 4 bases had no gene match. As DNA, the CDR3 is TGCGCCAGCAGCTTGTGGGGGACTAGGCAAGAGACCCAGTACTTC. It specifies CASSLWGTRQETQYF.

This clonotype has more than one count but fewer than ten. V is TRBV14 and J is TRBJ2-3; 7 bases agree with TRBD1. The CDR3 totals 15 residues. Germline trimming cut 7 bases from V and 4 bases from J; bases unmatched to any gene: 11. Germline-derived CDR1 and CDR2 are SGHDN and FVKESK. CDR3 in DNA: TGTGCCAGCATCTTCCCTGGGGGACAGCCAGATACGCAGTATTTT. It is translated as CASIFPGGQPDTQYF.

This clonotype was seen a handful of times. V is TRBV5-1 and J is TRBJ2-6, with TRBD1 identical over 7 bases. The CDR3 covers 18 residues. Germline CDR1 SGHRS, CDR2 YFSETQ. The J segment lost 1 base and the V segment lost 6 bases, leaving 13 bases of the junction unmatched. This CDR3 is CASTGETGLTSGANVLTF. Here the CDR3 DNA reads TGCGCCAGCACCGGAGAGACAGGGTTAACTTCTGGGGCCAACGTCCTGACTTTC.

This clonotype was observed a few times. The genes are TRBV2 and TRBJ2-7; no reliable D call. This CDR3 contains 13 residues. From germline, CDR1 is SNHLY and CDR2 FYNNEI. Trimming shortened V by 1 base and J by 2 bases, and 6 bases separated the two germline ends. For the CDR3, the DNA is TGTGCCAGCAGTGAAGGCACTACCTACGAGCAGTACTTC. Translation: CASSEGTTYEQYF.

This clonotype has a count of ten or more. This rearrangement joins TRBV5-1 to TRBJ1-5; tentatively, D is TRBD1 (5 bases). Germline CDR1 is SGHRS and CDR2 is YFSETQ. The CDR3 loop spans 16 amino acids. V was clipped by 0 bases and J by 5 bases, with 15 bases between them. The chain's CDR3 is CASSLGSPQDDQPQHF. CDR3 in DNA: TGCGCCAGCAGCTTGGGATCCCCACAGGACGATCAGCCCCAGCATTTT. The full variable domain, completed using reference TRBV5-1 and TRBJ1-5, is KAGVTQTPRYLIKTRGQQVTLSCSPISGHRSVSWYQQTPGQGLQFLFEYFSETQRNKGNFPGRFSGRQFSNSRSEMNVSTLELGDSALYLCASSLGSPQDDQPQHFGDGTRLSIL.

This sequence joins TRBV4-1 and TRBJ2-1, with 14 bases lining up with TRBD2. The CDR3 is 20 residues long. The V gene's germline CDR1 is MGHRA and CDR2 YSYEKL. The V segment lost 3 bases and the J segment 5 bases; nucleotides outside the gene matches: 15. CDR3 amino acids: CASSQPTGAGTSGGHNEQFF. The CDR3 DNA reads TGCGCCAGCAGCCAGCCCACGGGCGCCGGGACTAGCGGGGGCCACAATGAGCAGTTCTTC.

This clonotype was seen a few times. The chain uses TRBV19 and TRBJ2-6, with D tentatively TRBD1 (5 bases). V lost 1 base and J 2 bases, leaving 12 bases between the germline ends. Germline CDR1 is LNHDA and CDR2 is SQIVND (reference sequence). The CDR3 is made up of 17 amino acids. The CDR3 protein is CASSIAGILPGANVLTF. CDR3 nucleotides: TGTGCCAGTAGTATAGCAGGGATCCTCCCTGGGGCCAACGTCCTGACTTTC.

The J gene is TRBJ2-3, the V gene TRBV30; D gene ambiguous. This CDR3 is built from 15 residues. With 2 bases removed from V and 0 bases from J, the gap between germline ends came to 12 bases. Germline CDR1 GTSNPN, CDR2 SVGIG (reference sequence). Here the CDR3 DNA reads TGTGCCTGGAGTAGCCCTGCGTACAGCACAGATACGCAGTATTTT. This encodes CAWSSPAYSTDTQYF.

The chain joins TRBV7-6 to TRBJ1-2; no clear D gene. Trimming pared 5 bases from V and 6 bases from J, leaving 16 bases between. The CDR3 length is 14 residues. CDR1 and CDR2 from the germline V gene are SGHVS and FNYEAQ. The CDR3 nucleotides read TGTGCCAGCAGCCCAGCAAGCGGTGGTGATGGCTACACCTTC. As protein: CASSPASGGDGYTF.

The table lists this clonotype with a few counts. The V gene is TRBV12-3 or TRBV12-4, the J gene TRBJ1-3; possibly TRBD1 for D (6 bases). The CDR3 is 15 residues long. Trimming left V 6 bases short and J 7 bases short, with 19 bases between. The CDR3 DNA reads as TGTGCCAGCAGCTCCCGGGACAATCTCTATAACACCATATATTTT. Translating it yields CASSSRDNLYNTIYF.

In its sample, this clonotype was seen many times. This chain connects TRBV7-2 to TRBJ2-7; no firm D call. Per the germline V gene, CDR1 is SGHTA and CDR2 is FQGNSA. This CDR3 is built from 14 residues. Between the trimmed V and J ends, which lost 1 base and 2 bases, there was a span of 9 bases. The CDR3 region has the DNA TGTGCCAGCAGCTTAGATCTGGGTACCTACGAGCAGTACTTC. This translates into CASSLDLGTYEQYF.

This clonotype came up a few times. The chain is built from TRBV4-1 and TRBJ1-2; the D is unclear. Trimming took 4 bases from V and 2 from J, leaving 14 bases between them. Germline CDR1 and CDR2: MGHRA and YSYEKL. This CDR3 has 15 residues. This CDR3 is CASSPGATVNYGYTF. As DNA, the CDR3 is TGCGCCAGCAGCCCGGGAGCGACCGTCAACTATGGCTACACCTTC.

A few counts support this clonotype. The chain couples TRBV5-1 to TRBJ2-5; 9 nucleotides align to TRBD2. The germline V gene encodes CDR1 SGHRS and CDR2 YFSETQ. The CDR3 covers 15 residues. V was clipped by 7 bases and J by 5 bases; unmatched bases: 12. The CDR3 coding sequence is TGCGCCAGCTCCACCTCTAGCGGGGTTGATGAGACCCAGTACTTC. It encodes CASSTSSGVDETQYF.

This clonotype appeared a few times. This chain uses TRBV7-9 with TRBJ2-6, with D hard to call. The CDR3 has 16 amino acids. V was clipped by 6 bases and J by 1 base, with 13 bases between them. Per germline, CDR1 SEHNR and CDR2 FQNEAQ (reference sequence). This CDR3 is CASSSSDPSGANVLTF. The CDR3 nucleotides read TGTGCCAGCAGTTCTTCCGATCCGTCTGGGGCCAACGTCCTGACTTTC.

This clonotype was found a few times. This chain joins TRBV5-6 and TRBJ2-7; maybe TRBD1 (5 bases). The CDR3 runs to 14 residues. V shed 0 bases and J shed 4 bases, with 11 bases lying between them. Per germline, CDR1 SGHDT and CDR2 YYEEEE. The DNA for the CDR3 is TGTGCCAGCAGCTTGGAGAGGACACTTTACGAGCAGTACTTC. The encoded protein is CASSLERTLYEQYF.

This clonotype has a handful of counts. The J gene is TRBJ2-3, the V gene TRBV15; 13 bases line up with TRBD2. CDR3 size: 17 residues. The germline CDR1 and CDR2 sequences are LNHNV and YYDKDF (reference sequence). V trimming: 4 bases; J trimming: 5 bases; junction bases outside the gene matches: 9. The CDR3 here is CATSTPGTSGKKDTQYF. CDR3 bases: TGTGCCACCAGCACCCCCGGGACTAGCGGGAAGAAAGATACGCAGTATTTT.

The chain carries TRBV10-3 and TRBJ2-3; D possibly corresponds to TRBD1 (5 bases). The germline CDR1 and CDR2 sequences are ENHRY and SYGVKD. V lost 11 bases, J lost 3 bases, and 15 bases lay in between. The CDR3 is made up of 13 amino acids. CDR3 coding DNA: TGTGCCGCCCGAAGGGGCGAGACAGATACGCAGTATTTT. Translating it yields CAARRGETDTQYF.